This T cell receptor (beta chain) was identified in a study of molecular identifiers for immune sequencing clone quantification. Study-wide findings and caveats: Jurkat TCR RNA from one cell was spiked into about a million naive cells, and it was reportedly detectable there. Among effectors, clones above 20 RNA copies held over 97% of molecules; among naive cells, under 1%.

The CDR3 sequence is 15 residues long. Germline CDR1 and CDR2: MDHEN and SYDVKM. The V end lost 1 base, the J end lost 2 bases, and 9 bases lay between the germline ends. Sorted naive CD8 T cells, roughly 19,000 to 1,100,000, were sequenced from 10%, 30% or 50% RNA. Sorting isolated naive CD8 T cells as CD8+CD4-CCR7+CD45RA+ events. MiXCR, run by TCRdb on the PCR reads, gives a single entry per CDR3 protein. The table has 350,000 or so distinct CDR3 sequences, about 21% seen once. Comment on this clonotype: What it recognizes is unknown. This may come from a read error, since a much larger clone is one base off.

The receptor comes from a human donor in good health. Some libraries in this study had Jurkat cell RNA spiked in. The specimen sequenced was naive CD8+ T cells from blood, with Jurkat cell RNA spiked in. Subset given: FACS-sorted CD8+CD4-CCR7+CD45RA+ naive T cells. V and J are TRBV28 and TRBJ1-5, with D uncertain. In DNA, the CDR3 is TGTGCCAGCAGTTTATTTTCCCTGGGCAATCAGCCCCAGCATTTT. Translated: CASSLFSLGNQPQHF.